The 26 T cell receptor beta chains given below trace back to one sample, sequenced in a study of T cells in localized non-small cell lung cancer. TCRdb keeps only in-frame clones here, not all; method: immunoSEQ multiplex PCR. The sample includes 25,000 to 35,000 clones, around 80% of them seen just once. Sequenced here: peripheral blood, sampled before any cancer treatment. The origin of the receptors is a male donor aged 60 or over with stage III squamous cell lung carcinoma.

The chain combines TRBV29-1 with TRBJ1-3; 9 bases map to TRBD1. The length of the CDR3 is 14 residues. Looked up from germline, CDR1 is SQVTM and CDR2 is ANQGSEA. The V gene end was trimmed by 5 bases and the J gene end by 2 bases; junction bases not matched to a gene: 4. DNA of the CDR3: TGCAGCGTTCAACAGGGGGCGACTGGAAACACCATATATTTT. Translated, it gives CSVQQGATGNTIYF.

The chain carries TRBV5-6 and TRBJ1-4, with 7 bases aligning to TRBD1. CDR1 is SGHDT, CDR2 YYEEEE, per germline. The CDR3 runs to 13 residues. After removal of 4 bases from V and 5 bases from J, the junction contained 2 bases not matched to a gene. CDR3 protein: CASSQGGNEKLFF. In nucleotides, the CDR3 is TGTGCCAGCAGCCAGGGGGGCAATGAAAAACTGTTTTTT.

The chain employs TRBV7-9 and TRBJ1-6; a possible D gene is TRBD1 (6 bases). The CDR3 has 15 amino acids. The germline CDR1 and CDR2 sequences are SEHNR and FQNEAQ (reference sequence). V was cut by 3 bases and J by 9 bases, with 15 bases left in between. The CDR3 loop reads CASSLGGRVRSPLHF. Written as DNA, the CDR3 is TGTGCCAGCAGCTTGGGGGGCAGGGTTCGTTCACCCCTCCACTTT.

V gene TRBV27 combines with J gene TRBJ2-5; TRBD1 matches 7 bases. The tail of the sequence fits TRBJ2-7 better, so the J call may be wrong. Germline CDR1 MNHEY, CDR2 SMNVEV (reference sequence). The CDR3 extends over 14 amino acids. CDR3 protein: CASSPQTGPYEQYF. In DNA, the CDR3 is TGTGCCAGCAGTCCACAGACAGGGCCCTACGAGCAGTACTTC.

This clone was picked up a small number of times. The rearrangement uses TRBV7-9 and TRBJ1-1; D is unclear. Deletions cut 1 base from V and 1 base from J, with 4 bases between. The CDR3 loop spans 13 amino acids. Germline V gene sequence: CDR1 SEHNR, CDR2 FQNEAQ (reference sequence). CDR3 nucleotides: TGTGCCAGCAGCTTAGTGGGGAACACTGAAGCTTTCTTT. It translates to CASSLVGNTEAFF. The variable domain in full, completed from reference TRBV7-9 and TRBJ1-1, reads DTGVSQNPRHKITKRGQNVTFRCDPISEHNRLYWYRQTLGQGPEFLTYFQNEAQLEKSRLLSDRFSAERPKGSFSTLEIQRTEQGDSAMYLCASSLVGNTEAFFGQGTRLTVV.

CDR3 nucleotide sequence: TGTGCCAGCAGCTTGTTAGGGACAGGGCTAGGATCACCCCTCCACTTT. Its protein product is CASSLLGTGLGSPLHF. V gene TRBV5-5 combines with J gene TRBJ1-6; 9 nucleotides agree with TRBD1. The V gene end was trimmed by 1 base and the J gene end by 10 bases; junction bases not matched to a gene: 9. Germline CDR1 reads SGHKS; CDR2 reads YYEKEE (reference sequence). The length of the CDR3 is 16 residues. Supplemented by reference TRBV5-5 and TRBJ1-6, the full variable domain reads DAGVTQSPTHLIKTRGQQVTLRCSPISGHKSVSWYQQVLGQGPQFIFQYYEKEERGRGNFPDRFSARQFPNYSSELNVNALLLGDSALYLCASSLLGTGLGSPLHFGNGTRLTVT.

This clone is medium-sized. V gene TRBV28 combines with J gene TRBJ2-1, with D possibly being TRBD2 (6 bases). The V gene's germline CDR1 is MDHEN and CDR2 SYDVKM. The CDR3 is made up of 14 amino acids. V lost 1 base to trimming and J lost 5 bases, with 9 bases between them. CDR3 sequence: CASSLLAEDNEQFF. In DNA, the CDR3 is TGTGCCAGCAGTTTATTAGCGGAAGACAATGAGCAGTTCTTC. The full variable domain, completed using reference TRBV28 and TRBJ2-1, is DVKVTQSSRYLVKRTGEKVFLECVQDMDHENMFWYRQDPGLGLRLIYFSYDVKMKEKGDIPEGYSVSREKKERFSLILESASTNQTSMYLCASSLLAEDNEQFFGPGTRLTVL.

The J gene is TRBJ1-5, the V gene TRBV28; maybe TRBD1 (5 bases). The CDR3 is made up of 16 amino acids. CDR1 MDHEN and CDR2 SYDVKM come from the germline V gene. The V and J ends lost 8 bases and 2 bases respectively, with 19 bases between them. The CDR3 is CASEFMAGGGNQPQHF. The CDR3 region has the DNA TGTGCCAGCGAGTTTATGGCGGGGGGGGGCAATCAGCCCCAGCATTTT. Full variable domain (missing parts from reference TRBV28 and TRBJ1-5): DVKVTQSSRYLVKRTGEKVFLECVQDMDHENMFWYRQDPGLGLRLIYFSYDVKMKEKGDIPEGYSVSREKKERFSLILESASTNQTSMYLCASEFMAGGGNQPQHFGDGTRLSIL.

V gene TRBV18 combines with J gene TRBJ2-2; D ambiguous. Germline assignment: CDR1 KGHSH and CDR2 LQKENI. The CDR3 totals 18 residues. The V and J ends lost 6 bases and 1 base respectively, with 21 bases between them. CDR3 loop: CASSLGPTFSLNTGELFF. The CDR3 DNA reads as TGTGCCAGCTCTCTAGGTCCGACATTCTCGTTGAACACCGGGGAGCTGTTTTTT.

The CDR3 loop is CASSYARGSRGNIQYF. As DNA, the CDR3 is TGTGCCAGCAGTTACGCCCGCGGCAGCCGTGGGAACATTCAGTACTTC. The chain has TRBV6-5 and TRBJ2-4; D is unresolved. Germline assignment: CDR1 MNHEY and CDR2 SVGAGI. The CDR3 is made up of 16 amino acids. V was cut by 2 bases and J by 7 bases, with 18 bases left in between.

This clone was seen a handful of times. The J gene is TRBJ2-5, the V gene TRBV5-4; TRBD1 matches 10 bases. Germline CDR1 and CDR2: SGHNT and YYREEE (reference sequence). The V and J ends lost 3 bases and 4 bases, in that order; junction bases with no gene match: 6. This CDR3 has 15 residues. CDR3 sequence (DNA): TGTGCCAGCAGCTCCAGTCGGGACAGGGGAGAGACCCAGTACTTC. The encoded protein is CASSSSRDRGETQYF. Full variable domain (remainder filled in from reference TRBV5-4 and TRBJ2-5): ETGVTQSPTHLIKTRGQQVTLRCSSQSGHNTVSWYQQALGQGPQFIFQYYREEENGRGNFPPRFSGLQFPNYSSELNVNALELDDSALYLCASSSSRDRGETQYFGPGTRLLVL.

V usage is TRBV6-6 and J usage is TRBJ1-1; no reliable D call. Germline V gene lookup returns CDR1 MNHNY and CDR2 SVGAGI (reference sequence). Trimming took off 7 bases at V and 0 bases at J, with 6 bases between the two ends. The CDR3 loop spans 12 amino acids. The DNA for the CDR3 is TGTGCCAGCAAGCACATGAACACTGAAGCTTTCTTT. Protein: CASKHMNTEAFF.

The chain is built from TRBV28 and TRBJ1-5; no reliable D call. The germline V gene encodes CDR1 MDHEN and CDR2 SYDVKM. The CDR3 contains 15 residues. V dropped 3 bases and J dropped 6 bases, with 15 bases sitting between them. CDR3 DNA: TGTGCCAGCAGTTTCCCACGCGTAGGCGCTCAGCCCCAGCATTTT. Translation: CASSFPRVGAQPQHF.

The chain has TRBV28 and TRBJ1-5; TRBD1 is a possible D gene (5 bases). V was shortened by 5 bases and J by 2 bases, with 13 bases between the two germline ends. The CDR3 consists of 15 residues. Per the germline V gene, CDR1 is MDHEN and CDR2 is SYDVKM. The CDR3 sequence: CASSGYRQGNQPQHF. The CDR3 DNA sequence: TGTGCCAGCAGTGGCTACAGGCAGGGCAATCAGCCCCAGCATTTT.

The chain recombines TRBV10-3 with TRBJ2-3; tentative D call: TRBD2 (6 bases). The germline V gene has CDR1 ENHRY and CDR2 SYGVKD. The V gene lost 4 bases and the J gene lost 6 bases, with 14 bases spanning the gap. The CDR3 sequence is 14 residues long. CDR3 bases: TGTGCCATCAGTGGAATCGGGAGACTGGATACGCAGTATTTT. Translated, it gives CAISGIGRLDTQYF.

The chain links TRBV5-4 to TRBJ2-1, with unresolved D. Germline loops: CDR1 SGHNT, CDR2 YYREEE (reference sequence). Trimming took 4 bases from V and 0 from J, leaving 14 bases between them. CDR3 size: 16 residues. CDR3 nucleotides: TGTGCCAGCAGCCAAGATTTCTTTAGCTCCTACAATGAGCAGTTCTTC. Translating gives CASSQDFFSSYNEQFF.

The chain is built from TRBV7-2 and TRBJ2-5; no clear D. The V and J ends lost 1 base and 2 bases respectively, with 5 bases between them. CDR1 is SGHTA and CDR2 is FQGNSA in the germline V gene. The CDR3 totals 13 residues. As DNA, the CDR3 is TGTGCCAGCAGCTTAGACCGTCAAGAGACCCAGTACTTC. Translation gives CASSLDRQETQYF.

This clone has more than one count but fewer than ten. V and J are TRBV9 and TRBJ1-3, with TRBD1 as a possible D gene (6 bases). The CDR3 is made up of 16 amino acids. Per the germline V gene, CDR1 is SGDLS and CDR2 is YYNGEE. Trimming removed 5 bases at V and 0 bases at J, with 15 bases between. The CDR3 spells CASSREGGFSGNTIYF. In DNA, the CDR3 is TGTGCCAGCAGTAGAGAAGGGGGGTTCTCTGGAAACACCATATATTTT.

The genes are TRBV19 and TRBJ2-1, with D perhaps TRBD1 or TRBD2 (6 bases each). This CDR3 comprises 14 residues. CDR1 is LNHDA, CDR2 SQIVND, per germline (reference sequence). V shed 3 bases and J shed 5 bases, with 11 bases lying between them. The CDR3 protein is CASSMGGANNEQFF. DNA of the CDR3: TGTGCCAGTAGTATGGGGGGCGCGAACAATGAGCAGTTCTTC.

The V call is TRBV5-1, the J call TRBJ2-3; D gene ambiguous. Germline assignment: CDR1 SGHRS and CDR2 YFSETQ. This CDR3 is 12 amino acids long. Trimming removed 7 bases from V and 4 bases from J, with 10 bases in between. The CDR3 region is CASRVNADTQYF. CDR3 bases: TGCGCCAGCCGGGTGAATGCAGATACGCAGTATTTT.

The V call is TRBV6-5, the J call TRBJ2-1, with D possibly being TRBD1 or TRBD2 (5 bases each). This CDR3 has 15 residues. Germline CDR1 is MNHEY and CDR2 is SVGAGI. Trimming removed 6 bases from V and 2 bases from J, with 14 bases in between. The CDR3 reads CASRKRGEPYNEQFF. For the CDR3, the DNA is TGTGCCAGCAGGAAGAGGGGAGAGCCCTACAATGAGCAGTTCTTC.

The chain uses TRBV11-2 and TRBJ2-3; TRBD2 matches 14 bases. V was pared by 5 bases and J by 4 bases, with 8 bases of the junction left unmatched. The CDR3 runs to 17 residues. CDR1 and CDR2 from the germline V gene are SGHAT and FQNNGV. The CDR3 loop reads CASSRRTSGGLADTQYF. Here the CDR3 DNA reads TGTGCCAGCAGCCGACGGACTAGCGGGGGGCTGGCAGATACGCAGTATTTT.

There are a few counts of this clone. This chain connects TRBV9 to TRBJ2-7, with D possibly matching TRBD2 (6 bases). Trimming cost V 4 bases and J 5 bases, with 13 bases left between them. The CDR3 sequence is 13 residues long. Germline CDR1 is SGDLS and CDR2 is YYNGEE. The CDR3 DNA reads as TGTGCCAGCAGCCTAAGTGGGAGGAACGAGCAGTACTTC. Translated, it gives CASSLSGRNEQYF.

The V call is TRBV4-1, the J call TRBJ2-1; 12 nucleotides line up with TRBD2. With V trimmed by 4 bases and J by 9 bases, 16 bases remained unmatched. The germline V gene encodes CDR1 MGHRA and CDR2 YSYEKL. The CDR3 is 18 amino acids. CDR3: CASSPKTPTSGGYIEQFF. The DNA for the CDR3 is TGCGCCAGCAGCCCCAAGACCCCAACTAGCGGGGGGTATATTGAGCAGTTCTTC.

The V and J genes are TRBV11-2 and TRBJ1-4, with D maybe TRBD1 (6 bases). V was clipped by 4 bases and J by 10 bases, with 13 bases between them. CDR1 and CDR2 from the germline V gene are SGHAT and FQNNGV. The CDR3 length is 13 residues. CDR3: CASSSTGIGKLFF. The CDR3 coding sequence is TGTGCCAGCAGCTCGACAGGAATTGGAAAACTGTTTTTT.

The chain couples TRBV7-3 to TRBJ1-5; tentatively, D is TRBD1 (5 bases). The CDR3 has 13 amino acids. V was pared by 3 bases and J by 4 bases, with 7 bases between. From germline, CDR1 is SGHTA and CDR2 FQGTGA. The CDR3 here is CASSFRGNQPQHF. CDR3 sequence (DNA): TGTGCCAGCAGCTTTCGGGGGAATCAGCCCCAGCATTTT.